Shown below are 21 T cell receptor beta chains from a single sample sequenced in a study of cytotoxic CD8 clonotypes in ibrutinib-treated CLL. Profiling relied on immunoSEQ multiplex PCR, and the TCRdb table lists in-frame clones only, not all of them. The sample includes about 85,000 clones, about 76% of them seen just once. Here the sequenced sample was PBMCs, taken after 12 months of ibrutinib treatment. These receptors all come from a human donor with chronic lymphocytic leukemia.

The rearrangement links TRBV4-2 to TRBJ2-7; D ambiguous. The CDR3 extends over 14 amino acids. Germline CDR1 LGHNA, CDR2 YNFKEQ. Trimming stripped 3 bases from V and 1 base from J, with 10 bases between. CDR3 residues: CASSQQDTSYEQYF. CDR3 DNA sequence: TGTGCCAGCAGCCAGCAAGACACTTCCTACGAGCAGTACTTC.

This chain joins TRBV19 and TRBJ1-4, with D tentatively TRBD1 (6 bases). Per the germline V gene, CDR1 is LNHDA and CDR2 is SQIVND (reference sequence). This CDR3 is 14 amino acids long. Trimming left V 9 bases short and J 3 bases short, with 14 bases between. CDR3 amino acids: CASRTGPSNEKLFF. The CDR3 nucleotides are TGTGCCAGCCGTACAGGGCCTTCTAATGAAAAACTGTTTTTT.

This chain uses TRBV9 with TRBJ2-5, with 10 nucleotides matching TRBD2. The CDR3 length is 15 residues. V was pared by 4 bases and J by 2 bases, with 5 bases of the junction left unmatched. Per the germline V gene, CDR1 is SGDLS and CDR2 is YYNGEE. As DNA, the CDR3 is TGTGCCAGCAGCCCGAGGACTAGCGGACAAGAGACCCAGTACTTC. Protein: CASSPRTSGQETQYF. Full variable domain (missing parts from reference TRBV9 and TRBJ2-5): DSGVTQTPKHLITATGQRVTLRCSPRSGDLSVYWYQQSLDQGLQFLIQYYNGEERAKGNILERFSAQQFPDLHSELNLSSLELGDSALYFCASSPRTSGQETQYFGPGTRLLVL.

For this clone: A read error may account for a junction end that differs from germline. This chain links TRBV5-1 with TRBJ2-7, with a weak D call TRBD2 (6 bases). The CDR3 totals 14 residues. The germline V gene has CDR1 SGHRS and CDR2 YFSETQ. CDR3 loop: CASSLGGNPTRQYF. The CDR3 DNA sequence: TGTGCCAGCAGCTTGGGCGGGAATCCTACGAGGCAGTACTTC.

The rearrangement links TRBV7-9 to TRBJ1-5; no reliable D call. Germline V gene data show CDR1 as SEHNR and CDR2 as FQNEAQ (reference sequence). The V gene lost 3 bases and the J gene lost 9 bases, with 12 bases spanning the gap. This CDR3 has 13 residues. CDR3 sequence: CASSLSNKGPQHF. In nucleotides, the CDR3 is TGTGCCAGCAGCTTGTCCAACAAGGGGCCCCAGCATTTT.

The chain joins TRBV5-4 to TRBJ2-7, with TRBD2 as a possible D gene (5 bases). The germline V gene has CDR1 SGHNT and CDR2 YYREEE (reference sequence). V was pared by 0 bases and J by 2 bases, with 15 bases between. The CDR3 is made up of 16 amino acids. The CDR3 nucleotides read TGTGCCAGCAGCTTGGGAGCGGATGGTCCTCCCTACGAGCAGTACTTC. Protein sequence: CASSLGADGPPYEQYF.

The chain combines TRBV9 with TRBJ2-1, with 13 nucleotides matching TRBD2. The CDR3 sequence is 19 residues long. With 4 bases clipped from V and 1 base from J, the junction kept 11 bases outside the gene matches. Germline loops: CDR1 SGDLS, CDR2 YYNGEE. The CDR3 nucleotides read TGTGCCAGCAGCCTCACTAGCGGGAGGGCTCCGGGGTCCTACAATGAGCAGTTCTTC. Translated: CASSLTSGRAPGSYNEQFF.

This chain connects TRBV11-2 to TRBJ2-3; 12 bases match TRBD2. This CDR3 is 16 amino acids long. Trimming cost V 5 bases and J 3 bases; bases outside gene matches: 6. Germline V gene data show CDR1 as SGHAT and CDR2 as FQNNGV. The CDR3 sequence: CASSPWTSGETDTQYF. DNA for the CDR3: TGTGCCAGCAGCCCCTGGACTAGCGGGGAGACAGATACGCAGTATTTT. Combining the CDR3 with reference TRBV11-2 and TRBJ2-3 gives the whole variable domain EAGVAQSPRYKIIEKRQSVAFWCNPISGHATLYWYQQILGQGPKLLIQFQNNGVVDDSQLPKDRFSAERLKGVDSTLKIQPAKLEDSAVYLCASSPWTSGETDTQYFGPGTRLTVL.

This clone was observed a single time. V and J are TRBV18 and TRBJ2-5, with 8 bases aligning to TRBD1. CDR1 and CDR2 from the germline V gene are KGHSH and LQKENI. The V and J ends lost 3 bases and 2 bases, in that order; junction bases with no gene match: 2. The CDR3 length is 14 residues. The CDR3 reads CASSPGQVQETQYF. The CDR3 coding sequence is TGTGCCAGCTCACCGGGACAGGTTCAAGAGACCCAGTACTTC.

Concerning this clone itself: A much larger clone is a single base away; this may be a read error. Within the sample, other DNA sequences also encode this same CDR3. The CDR3 DNA reads as TGTGCCACCAGCAGAGTTAATCAGCCCCAGCATTTT. The encoded protein is CATSRVNQPQHF. The rearrangement uses TRBV15 and TRBJ1-5; the D is unclear. V shed 1 base and J shed 4 bases, with 2 bases lying between them. Germline CDR1 and CDR2: LNHNV and YYDKDF (reference sequence). CDR3 size: 12 residues.

This clone appeared a single time. The chain is built from TRBV4-1 and TRBJ1-4, with no clear D. Germline CDR1 reads MGHRA; CDR2 reads YSYEKL. Trimming took off 0 bases at V and 8 bases at J, with 10 bases between the two ends. This CDR3 is 14 amino acids long. The CDR3 reads CASSQDPVREKLFF. CDR3 coding DNA: TGCGCCAGCAGCCAAGACCCCGTGAGGGAAAAACTGTTTTTT.

The V call is TRBV30, the J call TRBJ2-5, with D perhaps being TRBD1 or TRBD2 (6 bases each). This CDR3 has 13 residues. Trimming took 0 bases from V and 9 from J, leaving 14 bases between them. CDR1 and CDR2 from the germline V gene are GTSNPN and SVGIG (reference sequence). CDR3 loop: CAWSVRAGEAQYF. The CDR3 DNA sequence: TGTGCCTGGAGTGTAAGGGCAGGGGAGGCCCAGTACTTC.

The V call is TRBV30, the J call TRBJ2-1; 7 bases are shared with TRBD2. Germline V gene data show CDR1 as GTSNPN and CDR2 as SVGIG (reference sequence). The CDR3 consists of 13 residues. The V segment lost 2 bases and the J segment 7 bases; nucleotides outside the gene matches: 5. The CDR3 region is CAWSPGGGNEQFF. For the CDR3, the DNA is TGTGCCTGGAGTCCGGGGGGTGGGAATGAGCAGTTCTTC.

The chain has TRBV5-1 and TRBJ2-1; TRBD1 might be the D (5 bases). In germline, CDR1 is SGHRS, CDR2 YFSETQ. The CDR3 runs 17 residues. The ends were cut back, 0 bases at V and 0 bases at J, with 13 bases in the middle. CDR3 bases: TGCGCCAGCAGCTTGGAACAGGTTGCTAGCTCCTACAATGAGCAGTTCTTC. It yields the protein CASSLEQVASSYNEQFF.

This clone was counted only a few times. This rearrangement joins TRBV19 to TRBJ1-1; the match to TRBD1 covers 9 bases. CDR1 LNHDA and CDR2 SQIVND come from the germline V gene (reference sequence). The junction had 8 bases not matched to a gene; V was cut back by 5 bases and J by 1 base. The CDR3 totals 16 residues. The CDR3 reads CASSGPWGQGNTEAFF. CDR3 nucleotide sequence: TGTGCCAGTAGTGGGCCATGGGGACAGGGGAACACTGAAGCTTTCTTT.

The table lists this clone with a few counts. The rearrangement uses TRBV7-2 and TRBJ2-1; D might be TRBD1 (5 bases). Germline CDR1 SGHTA, CDR2 FQGNSA. V lost 7 bases to trimming and J lost 7 bases, with 14 bases between them. The CDR3 loop spans 13 amino acids. The CDR3: CASNRLLHNEQFF. CDR3 DNA sequence: TGTGCCAGCAACAGGCTCTTACATAATGAGCAGTTCTTC.

The chain joins TRBV6-6 to TRBJ2-7; 10 nucleotides align to TRBD2. This CDR3 spans 14 amino acids. Germline assignment: CDR1 MNHNY and CDR2 SVGAGI (reference sequence). V shed 6 bases and J 4 bases; nucleotides not matched to a gene: 6. CDR3 coding DNA: TGTGCCAGCAGGGGGGGACTAGCGAGATACGAGCAGTACTTC. Translated: CASRGGLARYEQYF.

The gene calls are TRBV6-1 and TRBJ1-2; TRBD1 is a possible D gene (5 bases). V lost 8 bases and J 4 bases, leaving 14 bases between the germline ends. The CDR3 runs to 13 residues. The germline gives CDR1 MNHNS, CDR2 SASEGT. The CDR3 sequence is CASRDVGGYGYTF. DNA for the CDR3: TGTGCCAGCCGGGACGTCGGGGGCTATGGCTACACCTTC.

This rearrangement joins TRBV25-1 to TRBJ2-5, with D uncertain. V lost 5 bases and J 5 bases, leaving 15 bases between the germline ends. Germline V gene lookup returns CDR1 MGHDK and CDR2 SYGVNS. The CDR3 is 14 residues long. This CDR3 is CASSIRENLETQYF. Here the CDR3 DNA reads TGTGCCAGCAGTATCCGAGAGAATCTCGAGACCCAGTACTTC.

This rearrangement joins TRBV5-6 to TRBJ1-2; possibly TRBD1 for D (5 bases). This CDR3 comprises 13 residues. V shed 4 bases and J shed 3 bases, with 10 bases lying between them. The germline V gene encodes CDR1 SGHDT and CDR2 YYEEEE. The CDR3 reads CASSPDSDYGYTF. Here the CDR3 DNA reads TGTGCCAGCAGCCCTGACAGTGACTATGGCTACACCTTC.

The chain has TRBV7-7 and TRBJ2-5, with D unclear. The germline V gene encodes CDR1 SSHAT and CDR2 FNYEAQ (reference sequence). Trimming took off 1 base at V and 1 base at J, with 10 bases between the two ends. CDR3 length: 15 amino acids. The CDR3: CASSLGVGVQETQYF. DNA of the CDR3: TGTGCCAGCAGCTTAGGGGTCGGTGTCCAAGAGACCCAGTACTTC. The variable domain in full, with the rest retrieved from reference TRBV7-7 and TRBJ2-5, is GAGVSQSPRYKVTKRGQDVTLRCDPISSHATLYWYQQALGQGPEFLTYFNYEAQPDKSGLPSDRFSAERPEGSISTLTIQRTEQRDSAMYRCASSLGVGVQETQYFGPGTRLLVL.